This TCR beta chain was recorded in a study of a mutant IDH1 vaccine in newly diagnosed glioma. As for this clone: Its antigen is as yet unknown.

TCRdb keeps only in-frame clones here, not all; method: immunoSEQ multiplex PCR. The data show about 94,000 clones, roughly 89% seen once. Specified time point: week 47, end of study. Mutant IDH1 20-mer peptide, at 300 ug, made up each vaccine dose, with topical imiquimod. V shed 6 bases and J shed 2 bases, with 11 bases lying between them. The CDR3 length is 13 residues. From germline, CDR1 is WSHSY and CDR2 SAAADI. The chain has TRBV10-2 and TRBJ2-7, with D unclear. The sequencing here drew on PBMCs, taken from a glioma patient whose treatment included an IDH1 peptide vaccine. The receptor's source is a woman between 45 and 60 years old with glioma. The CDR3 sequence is CASRQTSPYEQYF. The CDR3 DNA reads TGCGCCAGCAGACAAACCAGTCCCTACGAGCAGTACTTC.